This T cell receptor beta chain came from a study of response to subunit inactivated influenza vaccine. A single record per CDR3 protein comes from TCRdb applying MiXCR to the RT-PCR reads. Altogether a few hundred thousand distinct CDR3 sequences are present, around 11% being singletons, with the ten largest covering 11%. This CDR3 has 14 amino acids. Looked up from germline, CDR1 is SQVTM and CDR2 is ANQGSEA. With V trimmed by 4 bases and J by 6 bases, 12 bases remained unmatched. These same data were also listed under a study on T cells expressing NK-cell markers. From that study: 5'RACE template switching built TCR beta cDNA with unique molecular identifiers. Dominance of the CD3+CD56-NKG2C+ fraction by these clonotypes also held in a handful of donors. Expanded clones of NKG2C+ T cells had an unclear HCMV specificity.

The material sequenced was PBMCs from blood, taken on the day of vaccination. The genes are TRBV29-1 and TRBJ2-7; 7 positions match TRBD2. The TCR was taken from a man aged 45-60 years who received an inactivated influenza vaccine. CDR3 coding DNA: TGCAGCGTTGGGCGGTCGGCGGGAGATGGCGAGCAGTACTTC. As protein: CSVGRSAGDGEQYF.